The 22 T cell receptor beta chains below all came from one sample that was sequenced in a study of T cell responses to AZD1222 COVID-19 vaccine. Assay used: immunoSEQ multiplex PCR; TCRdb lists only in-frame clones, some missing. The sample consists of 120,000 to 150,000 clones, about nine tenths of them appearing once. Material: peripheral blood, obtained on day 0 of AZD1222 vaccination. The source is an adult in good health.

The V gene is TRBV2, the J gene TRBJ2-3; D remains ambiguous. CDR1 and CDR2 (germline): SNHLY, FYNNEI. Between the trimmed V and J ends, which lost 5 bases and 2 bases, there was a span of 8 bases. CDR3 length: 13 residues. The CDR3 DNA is TGTGCCAGCAGTTATGGAAACACAGATACGCAGTATTTT. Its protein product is CASSYGNTDTQYF.

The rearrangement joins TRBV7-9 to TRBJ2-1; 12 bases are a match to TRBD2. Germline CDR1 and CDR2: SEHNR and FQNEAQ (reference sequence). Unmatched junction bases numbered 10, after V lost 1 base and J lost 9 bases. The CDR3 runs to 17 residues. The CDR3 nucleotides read TGTGCCAGCAGCTTAGGTGGACTAGCGGGGTTGGGCGGTGAGCAGTTCTTC. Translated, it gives CASSLGGLAGLGGEQFF.

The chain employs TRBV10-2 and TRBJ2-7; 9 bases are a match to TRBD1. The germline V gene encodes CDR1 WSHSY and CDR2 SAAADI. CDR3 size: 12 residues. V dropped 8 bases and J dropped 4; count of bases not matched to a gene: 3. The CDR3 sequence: CASGTGPYEQYF. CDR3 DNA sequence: TGCGCCAGCGGGACAGGGCCGTACGAGCAGTACTTC.

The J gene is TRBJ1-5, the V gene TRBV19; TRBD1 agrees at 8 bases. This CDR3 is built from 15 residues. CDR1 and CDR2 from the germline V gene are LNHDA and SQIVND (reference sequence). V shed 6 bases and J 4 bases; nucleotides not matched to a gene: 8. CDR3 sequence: CASRDQGARNQPQHF. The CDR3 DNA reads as TGTGCCAGTAGAGACCAGGGGGCGCGGAATCAGCCCCAGCATTTT. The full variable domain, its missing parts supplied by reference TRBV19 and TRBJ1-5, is DGGITQSPKYLFRKEGQNVTLSCEQNLNHDAMYWYRQDPGQGLRLIYYSQIVNDFQKGDIAEGYSVSREKKESFPLTVTSAQKNPTAFYLCASRDQGARNQPQHFGDGTRLSIL.

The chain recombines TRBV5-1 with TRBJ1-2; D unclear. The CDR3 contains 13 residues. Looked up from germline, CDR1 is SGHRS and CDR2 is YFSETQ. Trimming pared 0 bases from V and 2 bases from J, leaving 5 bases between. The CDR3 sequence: CASSLGTNYGYTF. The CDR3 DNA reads TGCGCCAGCAGCTTGGGGACCAACTATGGCTACACCTTC.

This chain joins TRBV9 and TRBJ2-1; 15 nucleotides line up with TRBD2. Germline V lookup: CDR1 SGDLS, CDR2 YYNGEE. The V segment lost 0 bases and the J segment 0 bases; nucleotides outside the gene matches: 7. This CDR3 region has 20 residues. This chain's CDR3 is CASSVASGTSGGSSYNEQFF. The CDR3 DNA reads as TGTGCCAGCAGCGTAGCTTCCGGGACTAGCGGGGGGAGCTCCTACAATGAGCAGTTCTTC.

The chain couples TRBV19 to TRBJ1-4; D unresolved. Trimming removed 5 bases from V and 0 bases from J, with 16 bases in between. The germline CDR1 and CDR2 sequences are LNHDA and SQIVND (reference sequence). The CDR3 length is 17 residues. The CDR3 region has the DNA TGTGCCAGTAGTCCCTATCAGAGATTTGCAACTAATGAAAAACTGTTTTTT. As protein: CASSPYQRFATNEKLFF.

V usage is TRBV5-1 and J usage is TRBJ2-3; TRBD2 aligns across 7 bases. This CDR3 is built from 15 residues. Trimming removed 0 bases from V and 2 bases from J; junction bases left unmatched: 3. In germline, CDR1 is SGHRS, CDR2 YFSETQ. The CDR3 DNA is TGCGCCAGCAGCTTGGGGGACTACGACACAGATACGCAGTATTTT. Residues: CASSLGDYDTDTQYF.

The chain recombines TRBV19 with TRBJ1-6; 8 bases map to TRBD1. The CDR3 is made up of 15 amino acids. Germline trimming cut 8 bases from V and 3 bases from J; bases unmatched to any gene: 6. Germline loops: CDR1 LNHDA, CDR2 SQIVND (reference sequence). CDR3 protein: CASRTGKDYNSPLHF. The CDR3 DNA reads TGTGCCAGTCGGACAGGGAAGGACTATAATTCACCCCTCCACTTT.

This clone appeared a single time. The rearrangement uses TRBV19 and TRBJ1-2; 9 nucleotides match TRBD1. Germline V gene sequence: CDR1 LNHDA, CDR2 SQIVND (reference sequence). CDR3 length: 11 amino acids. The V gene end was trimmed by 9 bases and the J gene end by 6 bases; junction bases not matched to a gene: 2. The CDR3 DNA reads TGTGCCAGCGGACAGGGGCATGGCTACACCTTC. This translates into CASGQGHGYTF.

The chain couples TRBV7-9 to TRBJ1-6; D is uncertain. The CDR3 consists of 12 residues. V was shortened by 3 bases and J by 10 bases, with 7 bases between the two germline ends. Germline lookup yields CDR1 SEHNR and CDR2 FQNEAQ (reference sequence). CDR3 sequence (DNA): TGTGCCAGCAGCTTCGGGAACTCACCCCTCCACTTT. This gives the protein CASSFGNSPLHF.

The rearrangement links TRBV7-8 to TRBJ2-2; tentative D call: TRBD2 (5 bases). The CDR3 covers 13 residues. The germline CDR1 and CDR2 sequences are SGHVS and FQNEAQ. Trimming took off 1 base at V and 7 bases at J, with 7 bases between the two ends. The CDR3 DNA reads TGTGCCAGCAGCTTAGGCGGGTACGGGGAGCTGTTTTTT. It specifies CASSLGGYGELFF.

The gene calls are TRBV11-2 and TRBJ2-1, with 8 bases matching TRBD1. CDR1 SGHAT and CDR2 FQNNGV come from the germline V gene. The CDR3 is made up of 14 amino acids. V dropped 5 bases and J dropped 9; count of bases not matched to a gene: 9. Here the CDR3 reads CASSQGQGRGEQFF. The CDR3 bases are TGTGCCAGCAGCCAAGGACAGGGCCGGGGTGAGCAGTTCTTC.

The CDR3 spells CASSLQGARTEAFF. CDR3 nucleotides: TGTGCCAGCAGCTTACAGGGGGCGCGTACTGAAGCTTTCTTT. The rearrangement links TRBV7-2 to TRBJ1-1; 8 bases agree with TRBD1. This CDR3 contains 14 residues. Per the germline V gene, CDR1 is SGHTA and CDR2 is FQGNSA. V lost 2 bases, J lost 5 bases, and 4 bases stayed unmatched.

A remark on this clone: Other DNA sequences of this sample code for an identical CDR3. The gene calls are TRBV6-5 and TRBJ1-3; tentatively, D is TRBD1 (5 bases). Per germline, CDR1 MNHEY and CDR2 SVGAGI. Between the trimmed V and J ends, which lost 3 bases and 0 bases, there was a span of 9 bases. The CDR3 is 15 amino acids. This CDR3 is CASSYDSRSGNTIYF. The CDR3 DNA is TGTGCCAGCAGTTATGACAGCCGCTCTGGAAACACCATATATTTT.

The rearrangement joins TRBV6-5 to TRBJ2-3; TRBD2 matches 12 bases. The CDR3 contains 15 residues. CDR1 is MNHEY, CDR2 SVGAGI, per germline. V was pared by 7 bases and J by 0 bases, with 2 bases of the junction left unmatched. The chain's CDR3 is CASTGLAGSTDTQYF. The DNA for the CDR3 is TGTGCCAGCACCGGACTAGCGGGGAGCACAGATACGCAGTATTTT.

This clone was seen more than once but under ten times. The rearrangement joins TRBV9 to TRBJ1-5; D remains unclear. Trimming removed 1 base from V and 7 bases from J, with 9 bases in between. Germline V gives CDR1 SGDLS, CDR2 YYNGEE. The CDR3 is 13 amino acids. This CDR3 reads CASSVSGVQPQHF. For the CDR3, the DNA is TGTGCCAGCAGCGTAAGCGGGGTCCAGCCCCAGCATTTT.

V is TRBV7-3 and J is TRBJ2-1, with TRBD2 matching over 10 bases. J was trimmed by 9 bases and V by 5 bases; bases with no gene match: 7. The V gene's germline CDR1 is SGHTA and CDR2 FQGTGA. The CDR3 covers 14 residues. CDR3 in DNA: TGTGCCAGCAGCCAGCGGGGGGGCCCCAGTGAGCAGTTCTTC. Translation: CASSQRGGPSEQFF.

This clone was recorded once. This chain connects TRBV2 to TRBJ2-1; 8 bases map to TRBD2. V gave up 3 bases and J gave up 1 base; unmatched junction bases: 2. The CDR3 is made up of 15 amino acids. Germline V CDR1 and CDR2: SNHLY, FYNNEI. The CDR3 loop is CASSDSGESYNEQFF. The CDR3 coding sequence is TGTGCCAGCAGTGATAGCGGGGAATCCTACAATGAGCAGTTCTTC.

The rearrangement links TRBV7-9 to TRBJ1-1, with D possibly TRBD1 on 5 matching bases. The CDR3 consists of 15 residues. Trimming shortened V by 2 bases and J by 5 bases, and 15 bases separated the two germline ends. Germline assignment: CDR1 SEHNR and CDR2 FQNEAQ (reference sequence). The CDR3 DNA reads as TGTGCCAGCAGCTTAAAGGCCGGGGGGTGGACTGAAGCTTTCTTT. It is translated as CASSLKAGGWTEAFF.

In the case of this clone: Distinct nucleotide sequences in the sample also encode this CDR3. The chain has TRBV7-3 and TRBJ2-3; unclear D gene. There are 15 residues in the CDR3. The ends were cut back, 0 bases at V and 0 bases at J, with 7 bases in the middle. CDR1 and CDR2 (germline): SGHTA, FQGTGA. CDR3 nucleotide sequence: TGTGCCAGCAGCTTAACGGGCGTTAGCACAGATACGCAGTATTTT. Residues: CASSLTGVSTDTQYF. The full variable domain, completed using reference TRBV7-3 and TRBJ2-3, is GAGVSQTPSNKVTEKGKYVELRCDPISGHTALYWYRQSLGQGPEFLIYFQGTGAADDSGLPNDRFFAVRPEGSVSTLKIQRTERGDSAVYLCASSLTGVSTDTQYFGPGTRLTVL.

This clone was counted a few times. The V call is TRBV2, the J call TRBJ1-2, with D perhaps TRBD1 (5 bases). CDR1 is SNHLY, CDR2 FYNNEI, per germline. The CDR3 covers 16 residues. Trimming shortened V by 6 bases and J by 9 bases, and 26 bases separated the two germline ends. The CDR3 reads CASRPEAGGRYLSYTF. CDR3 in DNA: TGTGCCAGCAGACCCGAAGCGGGGGGACGGTATTTAAGCTACACCTTC.